This TCR beta chain was captured in a study of blood T cell repertoires in COVID-19. Study information: COVID-19 samples, acute and convalescent, were from the United States, Italy and Spain. T cells, B-cell-depleted T cells, or PBMCs supplied cDNA or gDNA.

The CDR3 extends over 13 amino acids. V was pared by 1 base and J by 9 bases, with 9 bases between. There are a few counts of this clone. In the original processing: Reference gene primers were amplified, and this amplification served to estimate nucleated cell counts. TCRdb's copy holds only in-frame clones and misses some; the assay was immunoSEQ multiplex PCR. Clonal size and the V and J genes are those of that table, whereas D and trimming came from the DNA. The table records roughly 200,000 clones, about 85% of them present only once. This clonotype was sampled from a woman of 80 years or more with acute or convalescent COVID-19. The sequencing input was peripheral blood. The J gene is TRBJ1-4, the V gene TRBV12-3 or TRBV12-4; D is perhaps TRBD1 (6 bases). In nucleotides, the CDR3 is TGTGCCAGCAGTTTAGACAGGGCCAAAAAACTGTTTTTT. Translating gives CASSLDRAKKLFF.